Following are 27 T cell receptor beta chains from one sample sequenced in a study of T cell responses to AZD1222 COVID-19 vaccine. The protocol was immunoSEQ multiplex PCR, while the TCRdb copy is restricted to in-frame clones and leaves out a portion. The sample contains 90,000 to 120,000 clones, 85% to 90% of which appear only once. The input for sequencing was peripheral blood, taken on day 0 of AZD1222 vaccination. The source of these receptors is an adult in good health.

J is TRBJ1-2 and V is TRBV6-1, with unresolved D. Between the trimmed V and J ends, which lost 2 bases and 4 bases, there was a span of 8 bases. CDR1 MNHNS and CDR2 SASEGT come from the germline V gene. CDR3 length: 13 residues. CDR3 DNA: TGTGCCAGCAGTGAAAGGGCCTTCTATGGCTACACCTTC. It encodes CASSERAFYGYTF.

This clone was observed once. This chain uses TRBV20-1 with TRBJ1-2; D ambiguous. This CDR3 is 11 amino acids long. CDR1 and CDR2 from the germline V gene are DFQATT and SNEGSKA (reference sequence). The V end was cut by 3 bases, the J end by 8 bases, with 10 bases between. CDR3 sequence: CSASVSNGYTF. CDR3 sequence (DNA): TGCAGTGCTAGTGTCAGTAACGGCTACACCTTC.

The V and J genes are TRBV19 and TRBJ2-7; either TRBD1 or TRBD2 may fit D (7 bases each). Germline CDR1 and CDR2: LNHDA and SQIVND (reference sequence). The ends were cut back, 6 bases at V and 5 bases at J, with 23 bases in the middle. The CDR3 length is 16 residues. DNA of the CDR3: TGTGCCAGTAGCCAAACCAGGGGGGCGGGAGACGACGAGCAGTACTTC. Protein sequence: CASSQTRGAGDDEQYF. Full variable domain (rest looked up from reference TRBV19 and TRBJ2-7): DGGITQSPKYLFRKEGQNVTLSCEQNLNHDAMYWYRQDPGQGLRLIYYSQIVNDFQKGDIAEGYSVSREKKESFPLTVTSAQKNPTAFYLCASSQTRGAGDDEQYFGPGTRLTVT.

The rearrangement links TRBV6-5 to TRBJ1-6; 8 bases are a match to TRBD1. Germline CDR1 reads MNHEY; CDR2 reads SVGAGI. The trim removed 6 bases at V and 5 bases at J, leaving 6 bases unmatched. The CDR3 totals 15 residues. CDR3 DNA sequence: TGTGCCAGCAGCCAGGGGGCGCCTGATAATTCACCCCTCCACTTT. It encodes CASSQGAPDNSPLHF.

The rearrangement joins TRBV7-2 to TRBJ2-1; TRBD1 matches 11 bases. Germline V CDR1 and CDR2: SGHTA, FQGNSA. This CDR3 region has 16 residues. J was trimmed by 3 bases and V by 5 bases; bases with no gene match: 6. In nucleotides, the CDR3 is TGTGCCAGCAGCCAGTGGACAGGGGGCAGCTACAATGAGCAGTTCTTC. It yields the protein CASSQWTGGSYNEQFF.

This chain uses TRBV29-1 with TRBJ2-7; 7 nucleotides line up with TRBD1. V lost 4 bases to trimming and J lost 5 bases; unmatched junction nucleotides: 8. The CDR3 totals 13 residues. The germline V gene encodes CDR1 SQVTM and CDR2 ANQGSEA. The CDR3 DNA sequence: TGCAGCGTTGTACCAGGGGGTAAGGACGAGCAGTACTTC. Translating it yields CSVVPGGKDEQYF.

The rearrangement joins TRBV6-1 to TRBJ2-1; perhaps TRBD2 as D (5 bases). The ends were cut back, 4 bases at V and 0 bases at J, with 13 bases in the middle. The CDR3 is 16 amino acids. CDR1 is MNHNS and CDR2 is SASEGT in the germline V gene. The CDR3 protein is CASSGAGTISYNEQFF. DNA for the CDR3: TGTGCCAGCAGTGGCGCGGGCACCATCTCCTACAATGAGCAGTTCTTC.

The J gene is TRBJ1-2, the V gene TRBV28; 9 nucleotides agree with TRBD1. Germline assignment: CDR1 MDHEN and CDR2 SYDVKM. With 3 bases clipped from V and 6 bases from J, the junction kept 8 bases outside the gene matches. The CDR3 has 15 residues. CDR3 DNA sequence: TGTGCCAGCAGTTTCGGGGACAGGGAAGTCCATGGCTACACCTTC. Residues: CASSFGDREVHGYTF.

DNA for the CDR3: TGTGCCAGCAGTTTAGGTGAAAGTTCACCCCTCCACTTT. As protein: CASSLGESSPLHF. This rearrangement joins TRBV6-5 to TRBJ1-6; D call uncertain. The germline V and J ends were trimmed by 4 bases and 9 bases, with 10 bases remaining between them. The germline V gene encodes CDR1 MNHEY and CDR2 SVGAGI. This CDR3 is built from 13 residues.

This clone was seen more than once but under ten times. This rearrangement joins TRBV19 to TRBJ2-7; possible D gene TRBD1, 6 bases. Trimming pared 5 bases from V and 6 bases from J, leaving 26 bases between. This CDR3 is 17 amino acids long. CDR1 and CDR2 (germline): LNHDA, SQIVND (reference sequence). In DNA form, the CDR3 reads TGTGCCAGTAGTCCATTCTTCGCTAACAGGGCCCCTGGCGAGCAGTACTTC. Residues: CASSPFFANRAPGEQYF.

This clone occurred once. This chain connects TRBV2 to TRBJ2-1; D possibly corresponds to TRBD2 (5 bases). Germline V CDR1 and CDR2: SNHLY, FYNNEI. The V and J ends lost 4 bases and 11 bases respectively, with 9 bases between them. The CDR3 spans 11 residues. Here the CDR3 DNA reads TGTGCCAGCAGTGTTAGGGAGCAGCAGTTCTTC. This gives the protein CASSVREQQFF. The full variable domain, in which reference TRBV2 and TRBJ2-1 provide the parts outside the CDR3, is EPEVTQTPSHQVTQMGQEVILRCVPISNHLYFYWYRQILGQKVEFLVSFYNNEISEKSEIFDDQFSVERPDGSNFTLKIRSTKLEDSAMYFCASSVREQQFFGPGTRLTVL.

The CDR3 sequence is CASSSPGYTF. For the CDR3, the DNA is TGCGCCAGCAGCTCCCCTGGCTACACCTTC. The J gene is TRBJ1-2, the V gene TRBV10-1; D gene uncertain. Germline lookup yields CDR1 WNHNN and CDR2 SYGVQD (reference sequence). CDR3 size: 10 residues. Trimming cost V 6 bases and J 7 bases, with 6 bases left between them.

The chain employs TRBV7-2 and TRBJ2-7; weak D call: TRBD2 (5 bases). The germline CDR1 and CDR2 sequences are SGHTA and FQGNSA. The CDR3 sequence is 11 residues long. Trimming removed 5 bases from V and 6 bases from J, with 8 bases in between. This CDR3 is CASSRGGEQYF. DNA of the CDR3: TGTGCCAGCAGCCGTGGAGGCGAGCAGTACTTC.

The rearrangement uses TRBV24-1 and TRBJ2-7; 11 bases match TRBD2. The germline gives CDR1 KGHDR, CDR2 SFDVKD. This CDR3 region has 14 residues. V was clipped by 4 bases and J by 3 bases; unmatched bases: 1. CDR3: CATSEGTSGYEQYF. The CDR3 DNA reads as TGTGCCACCAGTGAGGGGACTAGCGGCTACGAGCAGTACTTC.

The V gene is TRBV4-1, the J gene TRBJ1-1; D is unresolved. Germline V gene lookup returns CDR1 MGHRA and CDR2 YSYEKL. The CDR3 totals 14 residues. Trimming shortened V by 1 base and J by 1 base, and 7 bases separated the two germline ends. Written as DNA, the CDR3 is TGCGCCAGCAGCCAAGCCCAGAGGAACACTGAAGCTTTCTTT. Protein product: CASSQAQRNTEAFF.

To note about this clone: The sample contains more than one DNA sequence encoding this CDR3. The J gene is TRBJ1-5, the V gene TRBV5-1; D is unclear. Germline assignment: CDR1 SGHRS and CDR2 YFSETQ. Trimming took 5 bases from V and 0 from J, leaving 12 bases between them. The CDR3 covers 15 residues. CDR3 bases: TGCGCCAGCAGTCTCGAAGGTTATAGCAATCAGCCCCAGCATTTT. Protein product: CASSLEGYSNQPQHF.

The chain links TRBV2 to TRBJ1-5; 7 bases line up with TRBD1. Germline V gene sequence: CDR1 SNHLY, CDR2 FYNNEI. There are 14 residues in the CDR3. Germline trimming cut 5 bases from V and 1 base from J; bases unmatched to any gene: 2. The CDR3 spells CASSPTGSNQPQHF. The CDR3 coding sequence is TGTGCCAGCAGTCCGACAGGGAGCAATCAGCCCCAGCATTTT. The complete variable domain, with remaining parts taken from reference TRBV2 and TRBJ1-5, reads EPEVTQTPSHQVTQMGQEVILRCVPISNHLYFYWYRQILGQKVEFLVSFYNNEISEKSEIFDDQFSVERPDGSNFTLKIRSTKLEDSAMYFCASSPTGSNQPQHFGDGTRLSIL.

The chain links TRBV5-4 to TRBJ2-3; perhaps TRBD2 as D (5 bases). CDR1 is SGHNT, CDR2 YYREEE, per germline (reference sequence). The CDR3 runs to 15 residues. V gave up 2 bases and J gave up 2 bases, with 12 bases separating them. The CDR3 is CASSLLPAATDTQYF. The CDR3 DNA sequence: TGTGCCAGCAGCTTACTTCCAGCGGCCACAGATACGCAGTATTTT.

The V call is TRBV2, the J call TRBJ1-5; 8 bases agree with TRBD1. Germline assignment: CDR1 SNHLY and CDR2 FYNNEI. The CDR3 extends over 16 amino acids. J lost 1 base, V lost 7 bases, and 9 bases had no gene match. CDR3 sequence reads: CASTARTGLSNQPQHF. The CDR3, as DNA: TGTGCCAGCACCGCCCGGACAGGGCTGAGCAATCAGCCCCAGCATTTT.

This chain links TRBV30 with TRBJ1-4; TRBD1 agrees at 8 bases. With 4 bases clipped from V and 4 bases from J, the junction kept 5 bases outside the gene matches. CDR1 is GTSNPN and CDR2 is SVGIG in the germline V gene (reference sequence). The CDR3 has 14 amino acids. CDR3 sequence (DNA): TGTGCCTGGAATGGACAGGGCCTTAATGAAAAACTGTTTTTT. It specifies CAWNGQGLNEKLFF.

This chain joins TRBV19 and TRBJ2-7, with D possibly being TRBD1 (5 bases). V lost 4 bases to trimming and J lost 5 bases, with 9 bases between them. The CDR3 spans 12 residues. CDR1 is LNHDA, CDR2 SQIVND, per germline (reference sequence). The CDR3 coding sequence is TGTGCCAGTAGTAACCAGGGTAACGAGCAGTACTTC. It codes for CASSNQGNEQYF.

The chain is built from TRBV11-3 and TRBJ2-2; D possibly uses TRBD1 or TRBD2 (5 bases each). Germline values: CDR1 SGHNT, CDR2 YENEEA. Trimming took off 3 bases at V and 4 bases at J, with 12 bases between the two ends. The CDR3 covers 15 residues. CDR3 sequence reads: CASSLPGRFTGELFF. CDR3 nucleotides: TGTGCCAGCAGCTTGCCGGGACGTTTCACCGGGGAGCTGTTTTTT.

The chain employs TRBV2 and TRBJ1-5, with unresolved D. Trimming took 1 base from V and 4 from J, leaving 8 bases between them. The CDR3 is made up of 14 amino acids. The V gene's germline CDR1 is SNHLY and CDR2 FYNNEI. The CDR3 sequence: CASSEGRENQPQHF. CDR3 nucleotides: TGTGCCAGCAGTGAAGGACGGGAAAATCAGCCCCAGCATTTT. The whole variable domain, remainder taken from reference TRBV2 and TRBJ1-5, is EPEVTQTPSHQVTQMGQEVILRCVPISNHLYFYWYRQILGQKVEFLVSFYNNEISEKSEIFDDQFSVERPDGSNFTLKIRSTKLEDSAMYFCASSEGRENQPQHFGDGTRLSIL.

This clone occurred once. The chain employs TRBV6-6 and TRBJ1-2, with TRBD1 matching 9 bases. CDR1 is MNHNY and CDR2 is SVGAGI in the germline V gene (reference sequence). The CDR3 runs 18 residues. V lost 5 bases to trimming and J lost 5 bases; unmatched junction nucleotides: 18. DNA of the CDR3: TGTGCCAGCAGTCGGTTCGGGACAGGGTTCCTTGGGTTATATGGCTACACCTTC. It codes for CASSRFGTGFLGLYGYTF.

Here the CDR3 reads CASSLRGLDYEQYF. The CDR3 DNA reads TGTGCCAGCAGCTTACGGGGTTTGGACTACGAGCAGTACTTC. The V call is TRBV13, the J call TRBJ2-7; D perhaps matches TRBD2 (5 bases). V was pared by 2 bases and J by 3 bases, with 11 bases between. CDR3 size: 14 residues. CDR1 is PRHDT and CDR2 is FYEKMQ in the germline V gene (reference sequence). The variable domain in full, with the rest retrieved from reference TRBV13 and TRBJ2-7, is AAGVIQSPRHLIKEKRETATLKCYPIPRHDTVYWYQQGPGQDPQFLISFYEKMQSDKGSIPDRFSAQQFSDYHSELNMSSLELGDSALYFCASSLRGLDYEQYFGPGTRLTVT.

The V and J genes are TRBV5-1 and TRBJ2-3; D gene ambiguous. The CDR3 loop spans 12 amino acids. Germline CDR1 and CDR2: SGHRS and YFSETQ. Trimming left V 0 bases short and J 2 bases short, with 1 base between. The CDR3 DNA reads TGCGCCAGCAGCTTGGCCACAGATACGCAGTATTTT. It specifies CASSLATDTQYF.

The chain links TRBV19 to TRBJ2-7; 8 bases agree with TRBD1. The CDR3 sequence is 15 residues long. V lost 8 bases and J lost 2; bases outside the gene matches: 11. Germline CDR1 is LNHDA and CDR2 is SQIVND (reference sequence). CDR3 residues: CASSGGAEGAYEQYF. The CDR3 nucleotides are TGTGCCAGTTCAGGGGGCGCGGAGGGTGCCTACGAGCAGTACTTC.